One T cell receptor beta chain is described in this entry. Indicated treatment: oral pan-JAK inhibitor, 5-10 mg twice daily. cDNA serving as the sequencing template came from extracted, reverse transcribed RNA. Here immunoSEQ multiplex PCR was the method, and the copy in TCRdb shows in-frame clones only, minus some. The data contain 150,000 to 200,000 clones, about three fifths of them singletons. These data come from a study of CD8+ T cells in alopecia areata. The TCR sequence derives from a human donor with alopecia areata. The sample was CD4+ T cells sorted from blood, taken at week 24, from a patient treated with tofacitinib.

For the CDR3, the DNA is TGTGCCAGCAGGAGAGACAGGCCTTACAATGAGCAGTTCTTC. The encoded protein is CASRRDRPYNEQFF. The chain employs TRBV2 and TRBJ2-1; TRBD1 might be the D (6 bases). V lost 6 bases, J lost 4 bases, and 13 bases lay in between. This CDR3 is 14 amino acids long. Germline assignment: CDR1 SNHLY and CDR2 FYNNEI.